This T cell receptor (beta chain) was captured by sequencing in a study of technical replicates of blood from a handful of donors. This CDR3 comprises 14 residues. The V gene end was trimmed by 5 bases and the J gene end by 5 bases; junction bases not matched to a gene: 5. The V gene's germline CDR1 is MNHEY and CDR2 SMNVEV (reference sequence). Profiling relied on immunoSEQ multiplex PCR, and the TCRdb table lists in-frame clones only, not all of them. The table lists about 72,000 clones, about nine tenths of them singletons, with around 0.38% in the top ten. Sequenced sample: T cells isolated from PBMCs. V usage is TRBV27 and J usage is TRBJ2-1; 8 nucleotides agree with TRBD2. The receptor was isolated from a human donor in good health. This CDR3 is CASSRLASNNEQFF. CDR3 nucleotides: TGTGCCAGCAGTCGACTAGCGTCAAACAATGAGCAGTTCTTC.